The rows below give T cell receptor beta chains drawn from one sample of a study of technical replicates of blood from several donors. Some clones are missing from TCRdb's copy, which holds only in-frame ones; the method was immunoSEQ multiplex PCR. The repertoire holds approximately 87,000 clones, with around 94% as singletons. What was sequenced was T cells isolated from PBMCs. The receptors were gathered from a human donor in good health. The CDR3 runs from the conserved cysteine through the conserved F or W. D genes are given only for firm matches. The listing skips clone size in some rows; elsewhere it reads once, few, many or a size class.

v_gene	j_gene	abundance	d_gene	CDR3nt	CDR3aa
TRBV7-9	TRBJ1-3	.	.	TGTGCCAGCAGCTCAGACACCTCTGGAAACACCATATATTTT	CASSSDTSGNTIYF
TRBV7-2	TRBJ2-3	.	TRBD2	TGTGCCAGCAGCTTACTAGCGGAGAGCACAGATACGCAGTATTTT	CASSLLAESTDTQYF
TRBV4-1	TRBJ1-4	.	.	TGCGCCAGCAGTCCGCGCACTCAAAGCTCGGCTAATGAAAAACTGTTTTTT	CASSPRTQSSANEKLFF
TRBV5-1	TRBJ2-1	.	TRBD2	TGCGCCAGCAGCCTAAAAGGACTAGCGGGAGGGCCCTACAATGAGCAGTTCTTC	CASSLKGLAGGPYNEQFF
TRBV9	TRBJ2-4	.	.	TGTGCCAGCAGCGTAACAGGGAATCCCAGGGACATTCAGTACTTC	CASSVTGNPRDIQYF
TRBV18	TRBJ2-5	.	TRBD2	TGTGCCAGCTCACCGTACGCTAGCGGGAGTTTGGAGACCCAGTACTTC	CASSPYASGSLETQYF
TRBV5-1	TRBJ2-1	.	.	TGCGCCAGCAGGGGTGACGTTGGGAGCAATGAGCAGTTCTTC	CASRGDVGSNEQFF
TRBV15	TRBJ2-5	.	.	TGTGCCACCAGCAGCGGCGGAGCCCAAGAGACCCAGTACTTC	CATSSGGAQETQYF
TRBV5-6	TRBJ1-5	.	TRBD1	TGTGCCAGCAGCTTGACTCCCGGGACAGATAGCAATCAGCCCCAGCATTTT	CASSLTPGTDSNQPQHF
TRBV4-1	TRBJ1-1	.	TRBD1	TGCGCCAGCAGCCAGTGGGGACAGGGGAACACTGAAGCTTTCTTT	CASSQWGQGNTEAFF
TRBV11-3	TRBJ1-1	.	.	TGTGCCAGCAGCTTAGATCGTTCGGACACTGAAGCTTTCTTT	CASSLDRSDTEAFF
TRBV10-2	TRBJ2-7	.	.	TGCGCCAGCAGTTCAGGGGAGACCTACGAGCAGTACTTC	CASSSGETYEQYF
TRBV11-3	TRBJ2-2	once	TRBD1	TGTGCCAGCAGCTTTCCCCTCGGGACAGGGGGGACCGGGGAGCTGTTTTTT	CASSFPLGTGGTGELFF
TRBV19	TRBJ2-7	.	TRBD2	TGTGCCAGTAGTATTTCTCAGGGAGGGTACGAGCAGTACTTC	CASSISQGGYEQYF
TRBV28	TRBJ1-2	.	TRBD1	TGTGCCAGCAGAGAGACAGGGGGGCGATTCAATGGCTACACCTTC	CASRETGGRFNGYTF
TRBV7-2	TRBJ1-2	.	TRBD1	TGTGCCAGCAGCTCAACAGGGGGATGGATCTATGGCTACACCTTC	CASSSTGGWIYGYTF
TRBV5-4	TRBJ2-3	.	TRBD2	TGTGCCAGCAGCTTGGTAACCGCGGGAGGCCGGGATACGCAGTATTTT	CASSLVTAGGRDTQYF
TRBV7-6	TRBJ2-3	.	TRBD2	TGTGCCAGCAGCTTAGCTGTAGCGGGAGTGTCAGATACGCAGTATTTT	CASSLAVAGVSDTQYF
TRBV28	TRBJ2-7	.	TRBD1	TGTGCCAGCACCCGACAGGGTCCCACCTACGAGCAGTACTTC	CASTRQGPTYEQYF
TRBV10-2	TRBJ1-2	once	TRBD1	TGCGCCAGCAGTGAGTCACTGACAGGGGGCCATCTTGATTATGGCTACACCTTC	CASSESLTGGHLDYGYTF
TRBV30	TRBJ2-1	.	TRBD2	TGTGCCTGGGCCGGGACTAGCGGGGGAAATGAGCAGTTCTTC	CAWAGTSGGNEQFF
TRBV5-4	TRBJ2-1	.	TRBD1	TGTGCCAGCAGCTTTGACAGGGGCTCCTACAATGAGCAGTTCTTC	CASSFDRGSYNEQFF
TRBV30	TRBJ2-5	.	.	TGTGCCTGGAGTGTCGGTGCGGGAGAGACCCAGTACTTC	CAWSVGAGETQYF
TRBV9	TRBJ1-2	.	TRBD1	TGTGCCAGCAGCACGCTACAGGGGTCTGGAAACTATGGCTACACCTTC	CASSTLQGSGNYGYTF
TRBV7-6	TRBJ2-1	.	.	TGTGCCAGCAGCTCCCGCAATGAGCAGTTCTTC	CASSSRNEQFF
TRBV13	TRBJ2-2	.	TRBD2	TGTGCCAGCAGCGCGTCCGGGACTACCCACACCGGGGAGCTGTTTTTT	CASSASGTTHTGELFF
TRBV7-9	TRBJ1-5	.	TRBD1	TGTGCCAGCAGCTCGACAGGGGTTAGCAATCAGCCCCAGCATTTT	CASSSTGVSNQPQHF
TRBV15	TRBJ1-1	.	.	TGTGCCACCAGCAAGAGTACCGTCTCTGAAGCTTTCTTT	CATSKSTVSEAFF
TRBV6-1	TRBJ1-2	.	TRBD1	TGTGCCAGCAGTGGGGGGGGACAGGGGGTGCGAAGCTATGGCTACACCTTC	CASSGGGQGVRSYGYTF
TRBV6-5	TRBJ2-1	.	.	TGTGCCAGCAGTTACTCTTCCAGGGCCAGTGAGCAGTTCTTC	CASSYSSRASEQFF